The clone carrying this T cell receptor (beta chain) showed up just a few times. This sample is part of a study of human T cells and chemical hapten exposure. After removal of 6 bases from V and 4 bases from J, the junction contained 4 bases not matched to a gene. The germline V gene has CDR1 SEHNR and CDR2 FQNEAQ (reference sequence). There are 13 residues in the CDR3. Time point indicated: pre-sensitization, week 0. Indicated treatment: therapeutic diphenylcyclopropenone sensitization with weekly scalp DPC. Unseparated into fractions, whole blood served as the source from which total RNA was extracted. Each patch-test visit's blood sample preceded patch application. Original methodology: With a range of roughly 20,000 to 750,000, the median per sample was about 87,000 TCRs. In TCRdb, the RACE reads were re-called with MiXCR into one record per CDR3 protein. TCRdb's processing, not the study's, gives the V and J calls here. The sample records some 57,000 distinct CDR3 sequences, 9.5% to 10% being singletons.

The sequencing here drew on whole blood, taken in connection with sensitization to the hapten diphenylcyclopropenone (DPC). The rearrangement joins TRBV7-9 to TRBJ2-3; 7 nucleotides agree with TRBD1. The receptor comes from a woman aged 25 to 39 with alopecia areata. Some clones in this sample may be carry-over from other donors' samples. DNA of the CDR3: TGTGCCAGCAGTCCTAGGGGGCCAGATACGCAGTATTTT. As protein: CASSPRGPDTQYF.